These 9 T cell receptor beta chains originate from one sample sequenced in a study of T-cell reconstitution after alpha-beta-depleted transplantation in children. Unique molecular identifiers were incorporated during preparation of the TCRbeta library. Via MiXCR, TCRdb re-called the PCR reads, giving one row per CDR3 protein. Of hundreds of thousands of distinct CDR3 sequences detected, 13% appear once; the ten largest clones hold around 0.79%. This specimen was PBMCs, taken before TCRalphabeta/CD19-depleted stem cell transplant. Source of these receptors: a girl aged 2-15 years with congenital amegakaryocytic thrombocytopenia, due to receive a stem cell transplant.

This clonotype came up a few times. The germline gene is not matched at one end of the junction; a read error may be the cause. The rearrangement links TRBV7-9 to TRBJ2-7; no clear D. CDR3 length: 12 amino acids. Germline-derived CDR1 and CDR2 are SEHNR and FQNEAQ (reference sequence). CDR3 in amino acids: CASSAQQRPTSF. CDR3 nucleotide sequence: TGTGCCAGCAGCGCCCAACAACGGCCCACGTCCTTC.

This clonotype was seen a few times. The chain uses TRBV7-9 and TRBJ1-6; unclear D gene. Trimming took 3 bases from V and 7 from J, leaving 10 bases between them. CDR3 length: 14 amino acids. Germline CDR1 is SEHNR and CDR2 is FQNEAQ (reference sequence). In DNA form, the CDR3 reads TGTGCCAGCAGCTTGACCGATTCGAATTCACCCCTCCACTTT. It specifies CASSLTDSNSPLHF.

As for this clonotype: A much larger clonotype is one base distant, so this may be a read error. The rearrangement joins TRBV27 to TRBJ2-1, with TRBD1 as a possible D gene (5 bases). CDR3 length: 12 residues. CDR1 and CDR2 (germline): MNHEY, SMNVEV (reference sequence). V was cut by 8 bases and J by 4 bases, with 9 bases left in between. CDR3 nucleotide sequence: TGTGCCAGCTTCAACAGGTACAATGAGCAGTTCTTC. It encodes CASFNRYNEQFF.

This clonotype appeared a few times. The rearrangement uses TRBV10-3 and TRBJ2-1; 7 bases agree with TRBD1. J gave up 4 bases and V 6 bases, and 12 bases lay outside the gene matches. This CDR3 is 16 amino acids long. Germline CDR1 is ENHRY and CDR2 is SYGVKD. The CDR3 nucleotides read TGTGCCATCAGGGAGACAGGGCAAGGACAATACAATGAGCAGTTCTTC. Translating gives CAIRETGQGQYNEQFF.

V is TRBV12-3 or TRBV12-4 and J is TRBJ2-4; D possibly corresponds to TRBD1 (5 bases). CDR3 length: 17 residues. V was pared by 4 bases and J by 4 bases, with 20 bases between. Here the CDR3 reads CASSYPRYAGKKNIQYF. The CDR3 region has the DNA TGTGCCAGCAGTTACCCTCGGTACGCAGGGAAAAAAAACATTCAGTACTTC.

The chain has TRBV11-2 and TRBJ2-7, with 9 bases matching TRBD1. Per germline, CDR1 SGHAT and CDR2 FQNNGV. J gave up 3 bases and V 5 bases, and 8 bases lay outside the gene matches. The CDR3 is 15 residues long. Written as DNA, the CDR3 is TGTGCCAGCAGCACATGGGACAGGGAAGGCTACGAGCAGTACTTC. Its translation: CASSTWDREGYEQYF.

V is TRBV11-2 and J is TRBJ2-5, with D possibly being TRBD2 (7 bases). The CDR3 consists of 16 residues. V shed 2 bases and J shed 1 base, with 14 bases lying between them. From germline, CDR1 is SGHAT and CDR2 FQNNGV. The DNA of the CDR3 is TGTGCCAGCAGCTTACCTAGGGGGGGGCCCCAAGAGACCCAGTACTTC. This codes for CASSLPRGGPQETQYF.

This clonotype has a handful of counts. The genes are TRBV11-2 and TRBJ2-3, with D unresolved. V shed 6 bases and J shed 4 bases, with 5 bases lying between them. The length of the CDR3 is 11 residues. Germline assignment: CDR1 SGHAT and CDR2 FQNNGV. The CDR3 protein is CASREADTQYF. CDR3 coding DNA: TGTGCCAGCAGAGAGGCAGATACGCAGTATTTT.

This clonotype was observed many times. This sequence joins TRBV5-1 and TRBJ1-2, with D unclear. V shed 4 bases and J shed 4 bases, with 17 bases lying between them. The CDR3 is made up of 15 amino acids. In germline, CDR1 is SGHRS, CDR2 YFSETQ. The CDR3: CASSTDGSGRYGYTF. The CDR3 DNA reads as TGCGCCAGCAGCACGGATGGGTCGGGCCGCTATGGCTACACCTTC.